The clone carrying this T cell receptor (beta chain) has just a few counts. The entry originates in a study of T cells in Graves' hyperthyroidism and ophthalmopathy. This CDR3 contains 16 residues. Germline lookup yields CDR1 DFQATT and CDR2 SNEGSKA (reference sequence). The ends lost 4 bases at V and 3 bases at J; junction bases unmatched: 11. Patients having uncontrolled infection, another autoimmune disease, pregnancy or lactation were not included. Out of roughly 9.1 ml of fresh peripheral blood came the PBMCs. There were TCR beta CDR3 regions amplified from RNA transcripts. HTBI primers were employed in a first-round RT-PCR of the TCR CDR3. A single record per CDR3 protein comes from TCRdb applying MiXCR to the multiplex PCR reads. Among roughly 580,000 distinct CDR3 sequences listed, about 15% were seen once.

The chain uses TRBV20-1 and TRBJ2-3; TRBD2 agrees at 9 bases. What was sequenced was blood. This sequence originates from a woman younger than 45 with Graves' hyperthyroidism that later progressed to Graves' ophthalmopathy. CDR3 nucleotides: TGCAGTGCTACCAGCCCGCTAGCGGGGATTACAGATACGCAGTATTTT. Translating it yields CSATSPLAGITDTQYF.